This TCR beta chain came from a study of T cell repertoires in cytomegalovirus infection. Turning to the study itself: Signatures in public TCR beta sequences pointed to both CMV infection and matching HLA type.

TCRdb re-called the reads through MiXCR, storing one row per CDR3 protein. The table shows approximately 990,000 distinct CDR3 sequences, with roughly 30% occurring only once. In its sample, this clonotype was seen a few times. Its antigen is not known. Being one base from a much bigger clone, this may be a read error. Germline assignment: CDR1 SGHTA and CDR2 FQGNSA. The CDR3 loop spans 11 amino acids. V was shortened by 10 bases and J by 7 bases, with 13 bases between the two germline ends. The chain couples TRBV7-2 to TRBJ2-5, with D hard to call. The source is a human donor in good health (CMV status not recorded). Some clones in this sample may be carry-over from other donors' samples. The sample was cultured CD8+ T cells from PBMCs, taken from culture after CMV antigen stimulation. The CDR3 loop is CATNRGVTQYF. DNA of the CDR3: TGTGCCACCAACCGTGGGGTGACCCAGTACTTC. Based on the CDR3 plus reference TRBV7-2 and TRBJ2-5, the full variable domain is GAGVSQSPSNKVTEKGKDVELRCDPISGHTALYWYRQSLGQGLEFLIYFQGNSAPDKSGLPSDRFSAERTGGSVSTLTIQRTQQEDSAVYLCATNRGVTQYFGPGTRLLVL.